The 18 T cell receptor beta chains presented below share a single source sample, sequenced in a study of shared clonotypes between healthy human individuals. Profiling relied on immunoSEQ multiplex PCR, and the TCRdb table lists in-frame clones only, not all of them. This sample yields about 380,000 clones, of which approximately 97% are seen a single time; 0.32% belongs to the top ten. The sample was memory CD8+ T cells sorted from blood. Subset indicated: CD45RO+ cells pooled with CCR7-negative TemRA cells. Every receptor here comes from a man younger than 45 in good health.

This chain connects TRBV7-2 to TRBJ1-1; D not certain. The CDR3 consists of 11 residues. Germline CDR1 SGHTA, CDR2 FQGNSA. Trimming left V 3 bases short and J 9 bases short, with 8 bases between. This chain's CDR3 is CASSFHLKAFF. The CDR3 coding sequence is TGTGCCAGCAGCTTCCACCTTAAAGCTTTCTTT.

This clone appeared a single time. Other DNA sequences in the same sample also yield this CDR3. The rearrangement joins TRBV5-4 to TRBJ2-3; D unclear. Trimming removed 1 base at V and 3 bases at J, with 9 bases between. The CDR3 runs to 14 residues. From germline, CDR1 is SGHNT and CDR2 YYREEE (reference sequence). Written as DNA, the CDR3 is TGTGCCAGCAGCTTGTACGGCGGAACAGATACGCAGTATTTT. It encodes CASSLYGGTDTQYF.

The chain links TRBV5-1 to TRBJ1-1; D is undetermined. V lost 1 base to trimming and J lost 3 bases, with 13 bases between them. The CDR3 covers 15 residues. The germline V gene encodes CDR1 SGHRS and CDR2 YFSETQ. CDR3 sequence reads: CASSLPRHPDTEAFF. DNA for the CDR3: TGCGCCAGCAGCTTGCCCCGGCACCCTGACACTGAAGCTTTCTTT.

This chain links TRBV15 with TRBJ2-1; TRBD2 might be the D (5 bases). The length of the CDR3 is 14 residues. V was pared by 5 bases and J by 5 bases, with 13 bases between. Per the germline V gene, CDR1 is LNHNV and CDR2 is YYDKDF (reference sequence). CDR3 region: CATSSTWRDNEQFF. The CDR3 DNA reads TGTGCCACCAGCTCTACTTGGCGGGACAATGAGCAGTTCTTC. The whole variable domain, filled in from reference TRBV15 and TRBJ2-1, reads DAMVIQNPRYQVTQFGKPVTLSCSQTLNHNVMYWYQQKSSQAPKLLFHYYDKDFNNEADTPDNFQSRRPNTSFCFLDIRSPGLGDTAMYLCATSSTWRDNEQFFGPGTRLTVL.

In DNA, the CDR3 is TGCGCCAGCGGATCTGGGGCTAATGAAAAACTGTTTTTT. Amino acids: CASGSGANEKLFF. The rearrangement joins TRBV5-1 to TRBJ1-4; D unresolved. V dropped 7 bases and J dropped 3 bases, with 10 bases sitting between them. The CDR3 spans 13 residues. Germline CDR1 reads SGHRS; CDR2 reads YFSETQ.

This chain joins TRBV9 and TRBJ2-3, with 9 bases fitting TRBD2. The CDR3 is 17 amino acids. The ends lost 6 bases at V and 2 bases at J; junction bases unmatched: 13. From germline, CDR1 is SGDLS and CDR2 YYNGEE. CDR3 region: CASNSEASGILTDTQYF. The CDR3 nucleotides read TGTGCCAGCAACTCCGAGGCTAGCGGGATACTCACAGATACGCAGTATTTT. The full variable domain, its missing parts supplied by reference TRBV9 and TRBJ2-3, is DSGVTQTPKHLITATGQRVTLRCSPRSGDLSVYWYQQSLDQGLQFLIQYYNGEERAKGNILERFSAQQFPDLHSELNLSSLELGDSALYFCASNSEASGILTDTQYFGPGTRLTVL.

The V gene is TRBV7-2, the J gene TRBJ2-1, with 13 bases identical to TRBD2. The V and J ends lost 6 bases and 4 bases, in that order; junction bases with no gene match: 9. In germline, CDR1 is SGHTA, CDR2 FQGNSA. CDR3 length equals 17 residues. In DNA form, the CDR3 reads TGTGCCAGCAGTCTCCGGACTAGCGGGAGTGGGTACAATGAGCAGTTCTTC. It codes for CASSLRTSGSGYNEQFF.

V and J are TRBV6-5 and TRBJ2-7, with 7 bases fitting TRBD1. Losses at the gene ends were 5 bases for V and 3 bases for J; bases not matched to a gene: 7. The CDR3 length is 14 residues. Germline V lookup: CDR1 MNHEY, CDR2 SVGAGI. CDR3 amino acids: CASSPWTGYYEQYF. For the CDR3, the DNA is TGTGCCAGCAGTCCCTGGACAGGCTACTACGAGCAGTACTTC.

The chain has TRBV5-1 and TRBJ2-3; 11 positions match TRBD2. The CDR3 is 17 amino acids. Germline V gene data show CDR1 as SGHRS and CDR2 as YFSETQ. V lost 6 bases, J lost 5 bases, and 14 bases stayed unmatched. CDR3 DNA sequence: TGCGCCAGCATTAGCCCACAGGGACTAGCGGTTCGAGATACGCAGTATTTT. Its translation: CASISPQGLAVRDTQYF.

This rearrangement joins TRBV11-2 to TRBJ2-1; a possible D gene is TRBD2 (6 bases). Trimming removed 1 base at V and 8 bases at J, with 6 bases between. Looked up from germline, CDR1 is SGHAT and CDR2 is FQNNGV. This CDR3 region has 12 residues. The chain's CDR3 is CASSLGGDEQFF. CDR3 in DNA: TGTGCCAGCAGCTTAGGGGGGGATGAGCAGTTCTTC.

V gene TRBV19 combines with J gene TRBJ1-5; D gene uncertain. The CDR3 has 13 amino acids. V shed 5 bases and J shed 2 bases, with 7 bases lying between them. Germline lookup yields CDR1 LNHDA and CDR2 SQIVND (reference sequence). CDR3 region: CASSLQGNQPQHF. In nucleotides, the CDR3 is TGTGCCAGTAGTCTTCAGGGCAATCAGCCCCAGCATTTT. The full variable domain, its missing parts supplied by reference TRBV19 and TRBJ1-5, is DGGITQSPKYLFRKEGQNVTLSCEQNLNHDAMYWYRQDPGQGLRLIYYSQIVNDFQKGDIAEGYSVSREKKESFPLTVTSAQKNPTAFYLCASSLQGNQPQHFGDGTRLSIL.

This chain links TRBV7-6 with TRBJ1-1, with D maybe TRBD1 (6 bases). CDR3 length: 17 residues. In germline, CDR1 is SGHVS, CDR2 FNYEAQ. The V end lost 7 bases, the J end lost 0 bases, and 21 bases lay between the germline ends. The CDR3 DNA follows: TGTGCCAGCATCCCTGGGGCTAGAACAGGGTTGAACACTGAAGCTTTCTTT. Translating gives CASIPGARTGLNTEAFF.

This chain joins TRBV4-2 and TRBJ1-5; D may be TRBD1 (6 bases). V was pared by 4 bases and J by 4 bases, with 8 bases between. CDR1 is LGHNA, CDR2 YNFKEQ, per germline. This CDR3 spans 13 amino acids. The CDR3 sequence: CASSPGQNQPQHF. CDR3 DNA: TGTGCCAGCAGCCCCGGACAGAATCAGCCCCAGCATTTT.

V usage is TRBV10-3 and J usage is TRBJ1-2, with TRBD1 matching over 10 bases. V gave up 6 bases and J gave up 8 bases; unmatched junction bases: 9. The CDR3 extends over 14 amino acids. Germline CDR1 is ENHRY and CDR2 is SYGVKD. CDR3 loop: CAISETGGAGGYTF. The CDR3 nucleotides are TGTGCCATCAGCGAGACAGGGGGCGCGGGCGGCTACACCTTC.

The J gene is TRBJ2-3, the V gene TRBV7-9, with 9 bases matching TRBD1. With 8 bases clipped from V and 7 bases from J, the junction kept 13 bases outside the gene matches. CDR3 length: 15 amino acids. The germline V gene has CDR1 SEHNR and CDR2 FQNEAQ (reference sequence). As DNA, the CDR3 is TGTGCCAGCCGAACTCCGGGACAGGGATTCAATACGCAGTATTTT. It codes for CASRTPGQGFNTQYF.

This chain uses TRBV7-3 with TRBJ1-3, with 10 bases lining up with TRBD1. CDR1 and CDR2 (germline): SGHTA, FQGTGA. J gave up 1 base and V 5 bases, and 5 bases lay outside the gene matches. This CDR3 is built from 16 residues. In DNA, the CDR3 is TGTGCCAGCAGCCCTCAGGGACAGGGGTCTGGAAACACCATATATTTT. Encoded protein: CASSPQGQGSGNTIYF.

The V call is TRBV6-5, the J call TRBJ2-5; maybe TRBD2 (5 bases). This CDR3 region has 15 residues. CDR1 and CDR2 from the germline V gene are MNHEY and SVGAGI. Trimming stripped 6 bases from V and 3 bases from J, with 17 bases between. Here the CDR3 reads CASRHRMVREETQYF. Here the CDR3 DNA reads TGTGCCAGCAGACACCGGATGGTGCGGGAAGAGACCCAGTACTTC.

This chain connects TRBV28 to TRBJ2-7, with 7 bases matching TRBD1. Germline assignment: CDR1 MDHEN and CDR2 SYDVKM. The CDR3 sequence is 15 residues long. Unmatched junction bases numbered 12, after V lost 7 bases and J lost 3 bases. CDR3 bases: TGTGCCAGCACCTCTGGGACAGTAATGTTCTACGAGCAGTACTTC. Amino acid sequence: CASTSGTVMFYEQYF.